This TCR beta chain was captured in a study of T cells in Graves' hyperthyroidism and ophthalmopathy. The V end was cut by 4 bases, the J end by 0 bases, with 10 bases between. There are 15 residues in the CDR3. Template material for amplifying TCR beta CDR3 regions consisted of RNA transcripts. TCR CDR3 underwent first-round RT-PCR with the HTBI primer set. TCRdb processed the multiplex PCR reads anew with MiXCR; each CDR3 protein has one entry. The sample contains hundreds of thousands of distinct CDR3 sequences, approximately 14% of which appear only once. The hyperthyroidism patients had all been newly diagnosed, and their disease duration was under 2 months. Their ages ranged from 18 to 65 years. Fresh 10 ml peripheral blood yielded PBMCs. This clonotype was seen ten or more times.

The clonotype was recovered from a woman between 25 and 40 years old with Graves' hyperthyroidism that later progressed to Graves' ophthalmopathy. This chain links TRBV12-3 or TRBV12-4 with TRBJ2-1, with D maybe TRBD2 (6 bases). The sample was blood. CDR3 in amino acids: CASSSGGASYNEQFF. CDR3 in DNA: TGTGCCAGCAGTTCGGGCGGGGCCTCCTACAATGAGCAGTTCTTC.